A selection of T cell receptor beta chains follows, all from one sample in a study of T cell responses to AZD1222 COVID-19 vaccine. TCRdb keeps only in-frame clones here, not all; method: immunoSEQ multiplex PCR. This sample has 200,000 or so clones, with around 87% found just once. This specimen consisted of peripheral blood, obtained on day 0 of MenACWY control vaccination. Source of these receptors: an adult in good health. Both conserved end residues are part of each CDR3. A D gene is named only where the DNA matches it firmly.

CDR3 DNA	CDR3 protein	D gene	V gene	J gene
TGTGCCACCAGTGATTTAAGGGGCGAGCAGTACTTC	CATSDLRGEQYF	.	TRBV24-1	TRBJ2-7
TGTGCCAGCAGCCCAGGTTTGTCCAGGACAAGAAACACCATATATTTT	CASSPGLSRTRNTIYF	.	TRBV9	TRBJ1-3
TGTGCCAGTAGTCCCCGTCTCGGCAGGGTCTCATCGGAGAACACTGAAGCTTTCTTT	CASSPRLGRVSSENTEAFF	.	TRBV19	TRBJ1-1
TGTGCCAGCAGCGATGGGGTTACAGATACGCAGTATTTT	CASSDGVTDTQYF	.	TRBV5-4	TRBJ2-3
TGTGCCAGCAGCGTAGAGGGACCCAAGACCGGGGAGCTGTTTTTT	CASSVEGPKTGELFF	.	TRBV9	TRBJ2-2
TGTGCCACCAGCGGCACAACCTCGGGAGAGCAGTACTTC	CATSGTTSGEQYF	.	TRBV15	TRBJ2-7
TGTGCCAGCAGTTCACGTTACAATGAGCAGTTCTTC	CASSSRYNEQFF	.	TRBV9	TRBJ2-1
TGTGCCTGGAGTGGGAGGGAAGTGCGTCAGCCCCAGCATTTT	CAWSGREVRQPQHF	.	TRBV30	TRBJ1-5
TGTGCCAGCAGGTTGGGGGCAATGAACACTGAAGCTTTCTTT	CASRLGAMNTEAFF	.	TRBV11-2	TRBJ1-1
TGTGCCAGCAGCAACGACTGGAAGCGTGGCAACGAGCAGTACTTC	CASSNDWKRGNEQYF	.	TRBV3-1/TRBV3-2	TRBJ2-7
TGTGCCAGCAGCCAATTCGGAAACACCATATATTTT	CASSQFGNTIYF	.	TRBV4-2	TRBJ1-3
TGTGCCAGCACTCAGAGTTGGGGGGAGCTGTTTTTT	CASTQSWGELFF	.	TRBV2	TRBJ2-2
TGTGCCAGCAGTCAAACAACCCGGGACAAGCAGTACTTC	CASSQTTRDKQYF	.	TRBV27	TRBJ2-7
TGTGCCAGCAGCCAAGATGAGGGTTCCGGGGAGCTGTTTTTT	CASSQDEGSGELFF	.	TRBV3-1/TRBV3-2	TRBJ2-2
TGTGCCAGCAACAGATTGGGGGCGGGTTACGAGCAGTACTTC	CASNRLGAGYEQYF	.	TRBV28	TRBJ2-7
TGTGCCAGCAGCTTAGTAGAGACTTTCTACGAGCAGTACTTC	CASSLVETFYEQYF	.	TRBV7-9	TRBJ2-7